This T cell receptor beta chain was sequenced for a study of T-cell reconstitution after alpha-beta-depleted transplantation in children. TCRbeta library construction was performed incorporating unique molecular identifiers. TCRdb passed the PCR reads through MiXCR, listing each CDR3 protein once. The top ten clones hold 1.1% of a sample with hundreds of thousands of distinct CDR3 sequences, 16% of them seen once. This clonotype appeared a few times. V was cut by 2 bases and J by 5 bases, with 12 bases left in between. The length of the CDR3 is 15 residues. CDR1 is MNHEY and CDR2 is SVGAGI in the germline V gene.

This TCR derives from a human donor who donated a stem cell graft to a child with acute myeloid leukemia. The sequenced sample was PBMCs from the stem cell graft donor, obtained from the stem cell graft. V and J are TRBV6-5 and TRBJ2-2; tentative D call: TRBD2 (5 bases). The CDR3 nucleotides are TGTGCCAGCAGTTACATCGGGAAGAAGACCGGGGAGCTGTTTTTT. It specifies CASSYIGKKTGELFF.